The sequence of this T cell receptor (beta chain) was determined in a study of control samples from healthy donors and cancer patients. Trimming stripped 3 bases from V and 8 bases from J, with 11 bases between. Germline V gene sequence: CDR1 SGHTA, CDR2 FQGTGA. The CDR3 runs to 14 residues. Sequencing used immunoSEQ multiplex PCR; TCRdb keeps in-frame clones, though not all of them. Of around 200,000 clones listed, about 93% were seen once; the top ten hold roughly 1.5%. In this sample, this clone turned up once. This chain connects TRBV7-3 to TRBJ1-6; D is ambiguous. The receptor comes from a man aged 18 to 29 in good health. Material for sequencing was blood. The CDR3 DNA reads TGTGCCAGCAGCTTCAAGCCGACGGATTCACCCCTCCACTTT. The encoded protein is CASSFKPTDSPLHF.